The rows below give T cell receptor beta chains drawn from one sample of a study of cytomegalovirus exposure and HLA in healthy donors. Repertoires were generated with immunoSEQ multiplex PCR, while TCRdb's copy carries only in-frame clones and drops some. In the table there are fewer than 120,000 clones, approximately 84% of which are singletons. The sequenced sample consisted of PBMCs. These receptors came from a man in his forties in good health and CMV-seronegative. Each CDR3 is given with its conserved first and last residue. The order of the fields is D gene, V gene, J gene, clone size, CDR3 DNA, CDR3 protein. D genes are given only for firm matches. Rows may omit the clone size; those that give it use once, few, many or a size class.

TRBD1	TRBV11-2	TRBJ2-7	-	TGTGCCAGCAGCTATACGGGACAGGGGATATTCGAGCAGTACTTC	CASSYTGQGIFEQYF
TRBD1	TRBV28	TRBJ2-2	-	TGTGCCAGCAGTTCACAGGGGGCAGGTTTGGGGTCCGGGGAGCTGTTTTTT	CASSSQGAGLGSGELFF
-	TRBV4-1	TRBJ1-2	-	TGCGCCAGCAGCCCCGAATTGGACTACTATGGCTACACCTTC	CASSPELDYYGYTF
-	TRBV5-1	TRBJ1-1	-	TGCGCCAGCAGCTTGGGGGCAGGCTTGAACACTGAAGCTTTCTTT	CASSLGAGLNTEAFF
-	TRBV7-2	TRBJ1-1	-	TGTGCCAGCAGCCTCAGTGGGAACACTGAAGCTTTCTTT	CASSLSGNTEAFF
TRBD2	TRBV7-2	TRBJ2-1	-	TGTGCCAGCAGCTTAAAGCGGGGGGGCAATGAGCAGTTCTTC	CASSLKRGGNEQFF
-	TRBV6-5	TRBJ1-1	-	TGTGCCAGCAGCGACACAGTAGGCACTGAAGCTTTCTTT	CASSDTVGTEAFF
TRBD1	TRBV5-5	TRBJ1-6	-	TGTGCCAGCAGCTTGGAGGTAGGGGGCCGTTCACCCCTCCACTTT	CASSLEVGGRSPLHF
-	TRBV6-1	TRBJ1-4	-	TGTGCCAGCAGAACAGGGTTAACTAATGAAAAACTGTTTTTT	CASRTGLTNEKLFF
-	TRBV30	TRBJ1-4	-	TGTGCCATCGTCGGGACACCTACAACTAATGAAAAACTGTTTTTT	CAIVGTPTTNEKLFF
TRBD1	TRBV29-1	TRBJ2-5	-	TGCAGCGTTGGACAGGGGAATGGGGAGACCCAGTACTTC	CSVGQGNGETQYF
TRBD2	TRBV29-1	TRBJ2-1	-	TGCAGCGTTGATGGACTAGCGGGGGGGCTAGGTGAGCAGTTCTTC	CSVDGLAGGLGEQFF
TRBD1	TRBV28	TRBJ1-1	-	TGTGCCAGCAGTTTTCTACAGGGGAGAGGTGAAGCTTTCTTT	CASSFLQGRGEAFF
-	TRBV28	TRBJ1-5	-	TGTGCCAGCAGTTTACTCGGCAATCAGCCCCAGCATTTT	CASSLLGNQPQHF
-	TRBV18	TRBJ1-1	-	TGTGCCAGCTCACCACACACAGGGCTGGTGAACACTGAAGCTTTCTTT	CASSPHTGLVNTEAFF
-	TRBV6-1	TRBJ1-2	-	TGTGCCAGCCTTACCCCGGGGAAACTCTATGGCTACACCTTC	CASLTPGKLYGYTF
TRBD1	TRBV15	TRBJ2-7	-	TGTGCCACCAGCAGAGTTCTTTTGGGACAGAACTACGAGCAGTACTTC	CATSRVLLGQNYEQYF
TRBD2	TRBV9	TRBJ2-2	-	TGTGCCAGCAGCGTAGATTCAGGACTAGCCGTCGGGGAGCTGTTTTTT	CASSVDSGLAVGELFF
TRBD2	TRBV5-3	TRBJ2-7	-	TGTGCCAGAAGCTTGACTAGCGGGGGGAAATTCTCCTACGAGCAGTACTTC	CARSLTSGGKFSYEQYF
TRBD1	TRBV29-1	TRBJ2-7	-	TGCAGCGTTGAAGAGGGGACAGGGAGGGAGCAGTACTTC	CSVEEGTGREQYF
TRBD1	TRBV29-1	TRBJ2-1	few	TGCAGCACCCCCGGACAGGGACAATTCAATGAGCAGTTCTTC	CSTPGQGQFNEQFF
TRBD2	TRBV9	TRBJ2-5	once	TGTGCCAGCAGCGTATCCCCGGGGGGGCCTAGAGAGACCCAGTACTTC	CASSVSPGGPRETQYF
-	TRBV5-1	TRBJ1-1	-	TGCGCCAGCAGCCCACGACAGGAAAACACTGAAGCTTTCTTT	CASSPRQENTEAFF
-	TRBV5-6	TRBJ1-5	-	TGTGCCAGCAGCGGAGCAGGGAACAATCAGCCCCAGCATTTT	CASSGAGNNQPQHF
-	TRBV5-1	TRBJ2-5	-	TGCGCCAGCAGCTTGGTAACAGTCTACCAAGAGACCCAGTACTTC	CASSLVTVYQETQYF
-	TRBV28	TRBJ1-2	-	TGTGCCAGCAGTTTATCAACGGGTGAGGGCTACACCTTC	CASSLSTGEGYTF
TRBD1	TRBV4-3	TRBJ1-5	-	TGCGCCAGCAGCCAAGAAAGTGGACAGGGTCGTACGCCCCAGCATTTT	CASSQESGQGRTPQHF
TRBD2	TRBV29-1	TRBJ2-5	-	TGCAGCGCTGGACTAGCGGGGGCGGGGGCTGAGACCCAGTACTTC	CSAGLAGAGAETQYF
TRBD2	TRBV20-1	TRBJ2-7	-	TGCAGCCTTGGGGGGGGCTACGAGCAGTACTTC	CSLGGGYEQYF